This is a list of T cell receptor beta chains from one sample in a study of blood T cell repertoires in COVID-19. Assay used: immunoSEQ multiplex PCR; TCRdb lists only in-frame clones, some missing. The sample holds 75,000 to 95,000 clones, more than 65% seen once. Sequences were obtained from peripheral blood. These receptors originate from a man in his sixties with acute or convalescent COVID-19. Both conserved end residues are part of each CDR3. The D gene is left open where the match is weak. Clone size is not always given. Where it is, it says once, few, many or a class for expanded clones.

size	V	J	D	CDR3	DNA
-	TRBV21-1	TRBJ1-5	-	CASSKSGRARQPQHF	TGTGCCAGCAGCAAGTCGGGCAGGGCGCGCCAGCCCCAGCATTTT
-	TRBV4-3	TRBJ1-1	-	CASSPFAERLETGTEAFF	TGCGCCAGCAGCCCCTTTGCGGAGCGACTCGAGACGGGCACTGAAGCTTTCTTT
once	TRBV19	TRBJ2-3	TRBD2	CASSPLTSGGTDTQYF	TGTGCCAGTAGTCCTCTCACTAGCGGGGGGACAGATACGCAGTATTTT
-	TRBV18	TRBJ1-1	TRBD1	CASSPDLGQGEAFF	TGTGCCAGCTCACCCGACCTAGGACAGGGTGAAGCTTTCTTT
once	TRBV5-1	TRBJ1-4	-	CASSTRPTTNEKLFF	TGCGCCAGCAGCACCCGCCCTACAACTAATGAAAAACTGTTTTTT
-	TRBV19	TRBJ2-1	-	CASSAQVFNEQFF	TGTGCCAGTAGTGCCCAGGTCTTCAATGAGCAGTTCTTC
-	TRBV5-1	TRBJ1-1	TRBD1	CASRPGGAGLDTEAFF	TGCGCCAGCAGACCAGGGGGCGCAGGATTGGACACTGAAGCTTTCTTT
-	TRBV18	TRBJ1-2	TRBD1	CASSAYPGQNYGYTF	TGTGCCAGCTCAGCGTACCCGGGACAGAACTATGGCTACACCTTC
-	TRBV7-2	TRBJ1-2	-	CASRSVSANYGYTF	TGTGCCAGCAGGAGTGTATCTGCGAACTATGGCTACACCTTC
-	TRBV19	TRBJ1-2	-	CASSIGGHTYGYTF	TGTGCCAGTAGTATAGGGGGGCATACCTATGGCTACACCTTC
few	TRBV2	TRBJ1-3	TRBD1	CASIRTGDGNTIYF	TGTGCCAGCATCAGGACAGGGGATGGAAACACCATATATTTT
few	TRBV21-1	TRBJ1-1	-	CASSKRSLNTEAFF	TGTGCCAGCAGCAAGAGGTCCCTGAACACTGAAGCTTTCTTT
few	TRBV7-3	TRBJ1-2	-	CASSLMGGTSNYGYTF	TGTGCCAGCAGCTTAATGGGGGGGACCTCTAACTATGGCTACACCTTC
-	TRBV3-1/TRBV3-2	TRBJ1-1	-	CASSARGTREAFF	TGTGCCAGCAGTGCTCGGGGGACCCGAGAAGCTTTCTTT
-	TRBV10-3	TRBJ1-4	TRBD1	CAISAARGREKLFF	TGTGCCATCAGTGCGGCCAGGGGGCGTGAAAAACTGTTTTTT
-	TRBV14	TRBJ2-2	-	CASSQEVGNTGELFF	TGTGCCAGCAGCCAAGAAGTCGGGAACACCGGGGAGCTGTTTTTT
-	TRBV9	TRBJ1-6	TRBD1	CASSSGQGDSPLHF	TGTGCCAGCAGTTCGGGACAGGGGGATTCACCCCTCCACTTT
-	TRBV5-4	TRBJ1-1	TRBD1	CASSPGQGRTEAFF	TGTGCCAGCAGCCCCGGACAGGGCCGAACTGAAGCTTTCTTT
-	TRBV4-2	TRBJ1-4	-	CASSQGEAQRGEKLFF	TGTGCCAGCAGCCAAGGCGAGGCCCAGCGGGGTGAAAAACTGTTTTTT
-	TRBV6-5	TRBJ1-2	-	CASSYSIGGAGGYTF	TGTGCCAGCAGTTACTCGATCGGGGGGGCGGGTGGCTACACCTTC
-	TRBV6-5	TRBJ2-3	TRBD2	CASSYVAGSTDTQYF	TGTGCCAGCAGTTACGTAGCGGGCAGCACAGATACGCAGTATTTT
-	TRBV4-3	TRBJ2-7	-	CASSQDYRGATYEQYF	TGCGCCAGCAGCCAAGATTACCGGGGGGCCACATACGAGCAGTACTTC
-	TRBV14	TRBJ2-2	-	CASSQDPVRGLNTGELFF	TGTGCCAGCAGCCAAGATCCAGTAAGGGGACTTAACACCGGGGAGCTGTTTTTT
-	TRBV7-2	TRBJ1-5	-	CASSLVVGGVQPQHF	TGTGCCAGCAGCTTAGTAGTAGGGGGGGTTCAGCCCCAGCATTTT
-	TRBV27	TRBJ2-3	TRBD1	CASSFGTGPDTQYF	TGTGCCAGCAGTTTTGGGACAGGGCCAGATACGCAGTATTTT
-	TRBV7-3	TRBJ1-1	-	CASSPGYGVPEAFF	TGTGCCAGCAGCCCGGGTTACGGGGTGCCTGAAGCTTTCTTT
-	TRBV2	TRBJ2-7	-	CASSGGEAVKQYF	TGTGCCAGCAGTGGGGGAGAGGCCGTCAAGCAGTACTTC
-	TRBV5-1	TRBJ2-3	TRBD1	CASSLTGTGGRKSTDTQYF	TGCGCCAGCAGCTTAACCGGGACAGGGGGTCGAAAAAGCACAGATACGCAGTATTTT
-	TRBV11-1	TRBJ1-1	-	CASSPRGGVVEAFF	TGTGCCAGCAGCCCCCGGGGGGGGGTGGTTGAAGCTTTCTTT
-	TRBV3-1/TRBV3-2	TRBJ1-3	-	CASSQDLLGVIYF	TGTGCCAGCAGCCAAGATCTCCTAGGGGTAATATATTTT
-	TRBV3-1/TRBV3-2	TRBJ1-1	-	CASRLGTVNTEAFF	TGTGCCAGCAGGCTAGGAACGGTGAACACTGAAGCTTTCTTT
once	TRBV10-1	TRBJ1-1	TRBD1	CASSAGGSRTEAFF	TGCGCCAGCAGCGCAGGGGGCAGTAGGACTGAAGCTTTCTTT
-	TRBV2	TRBJ2-7	-	CASSEWGLNEQYF	TGTGCCAGCAGTGAATGGGGGCTCAACGAGCAGTACTTC
-	TRBV13	TRBJ1-1	-	CASSLGRAPGAFF	TGTGCCAGCAGCTTAGGGCGGGCTCCAGGAGCTTTCTTT
-	TRBV3-1/TRBV3-2	TRBJ1-4	TRBD1	CASSQEMKGDSLNEKLFF	TGTGCCAGCAGCCAAGAAATGAAGGGGGACAGCCTTAATGAAAAACTGTTTTTT
-	TRBV29-1	TRBJ2-1	TRBD1	CSVERTGHYNEQFF	TGCAGCGTTGAAAGGACAGGCCATTACAATGAGCAGTTCTTC
-	TRBV2	TRBJ1-5	-	CASSTGGYSNQPQHF	TGTGCCAGCAGTACGGGGGGATATAGCAATCAGCCCCAGCATTTT